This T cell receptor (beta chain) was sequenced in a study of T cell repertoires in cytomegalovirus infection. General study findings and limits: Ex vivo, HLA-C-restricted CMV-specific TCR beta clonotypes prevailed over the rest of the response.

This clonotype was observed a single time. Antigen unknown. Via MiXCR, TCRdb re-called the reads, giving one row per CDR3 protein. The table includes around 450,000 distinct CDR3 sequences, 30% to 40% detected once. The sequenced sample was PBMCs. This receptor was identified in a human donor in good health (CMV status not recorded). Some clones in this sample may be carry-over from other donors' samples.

The CDR3 reads CAWSVMQASGGRGEQFF. In nucleotides, the CDR3 is TGTGCCTGGAGTGTAATGCAGGCTAGCGGGGGCCGAGGGGAGCAGTTCTTC. V and J are TRBV30 and TRBJ2-1; TRBD2 matches at 10 bases. The junction had 15 bases not matched to a gene; V was cut back by 0 bases and J by 10 bases. Germline V lookup: CDR1 GTSNPN, CDR2 SVGIG (reference sequence). The CDR3 runs to 17 residues.